A selection of T cell receptor beta chains follows, all from one sample in a study of identical twins. TCRdb analysed the 5' RACE reads with MiXCR anew, one entry per CDR3 protein. The data show 270,000 or so distinct CDR3 sequences, with approximately 8.3% seen just once and 3% held by the top ten. In addition, the sample was reused for a study of yellow fever vaccine responses in identical twins.

Material for sequencing was CD8+ T cells sorted from blood. These receptor sequences come from a woman under 30 in good health. CDR3s include the opening cysteine and the closing phenylalanine or tryptophan. A D gene is named only where the DNA matches it firmly. Rows give clone size only sometimes, using once, few, many, or a class for an expanded clone.

size,length,V,D,J,CDR3,DNA
.,17,TRBV6-1,TRBD1,TRBJ1-5,CASSPRVGQPINQPQHF,TGTGCCAGCAGCCCTCGTGTGGGACAGCCAATAAATCAGCCCCAGCATTTT
many,15,TRBV7-8,.,TRBJ2-3,CASSPSPGLPDTQYF,TGTGCCAGCAGCCCGTCTCCGGGACTTCCAGATACGCAGTATTTT
few,15,TRBV4-1,.,TRBJ2-2,CASSQGRANTGELFF,TGCGCCAGCAGCCAGGGGCGGGCTAACACCGGGGAGCTGTTTTTT
.,14,TRBV28,TRBD1,TRBJ2-7,CASIHRDRVYEQYF,TGTGCCAGCATACACCGGGACAGGGTCTACGAGCAGTACTTC
many,16,TRBV29-1,TRBD1,TRBJ2-2,CSVEGSDRTNTGELFF,TGCAGCGTTGAAGGTTCGGACAGGACGAACACCGGGGAGCTGTTTTTT
few,14,TRBV7-2,.,TRBJ2-7,CASSFEQGPYEQYF,TGTGCCAGCAGCTTCGAACAGGGCCCCTACGAGCAGTACTTC
few,21,TRBV7-3,TRBD2,TRBJ2-1,CASSLTGPSGGAWTAYNEQFF,TGTGCCAGCAGCTTAACGGGGCCTAGCGGGGGGGCTTGGACAGCCTACAATGAGCAGTTCTTC
once,14,TRBV10-1,.,TRBJ2-7,CASSDPRTSYEQYF,TGCGCCAGCAGTGACCCCAGGACCTCCTACGAGCAGTACTTC
few,20,TRBV6-2/TRBV6-3,TRBD2,TRBJ2-7,CASSYSVGLAGDSRTYEQYF,TGTGCCAGCAGTTACTCGGTCGGGCTAGCGGGAGACTCCCGCACCTACGAGCAGTACTTC
many,15,TRBV4-1,.,TRBJ2-7,CASSQSLAPTYEQYF,TGCGCCAGCAGCCAATCCCTAGCGCCGACCTACGAGCAGTACTTC
many,11,TRBV29-1,.,TRBJ2-7,CSVPHGGGQYF,TGCAGCGTCCCGCACGGGGGAGGGCAGTACTTC
.,14,TRBV11-2,.,TRBJ2-1,CASSLADRYNEQFF,TGTGCCAGCAGCTTAGCCGACAGGTACAATGAGCAGTTCTTC
.,14,TRBV7-2,TRBD2,TRBJ2-2,CASSRPSGAGELFF,TGTGCCAGCAGCCGTCCTAGCGGGGCCGGGGAGCTGTTTTTT
.,16,TRBV7-2,TRBD2,TRBJ2-2,CASSSFAGVNTGELFF,TGTGCCAGCAGCTCTTTTGCGGGGGTGAACACCGGGGAGCTGTTTTTT
many,13,TRBV27,.,TRBJ2-2,CASSFGETGELFF,TGTGCCAGCAGTTTCGGGGAAACCGGGGAGCTGTTTTTT
.,14,TRBV12-3/TRBV12-4,TRBD2,TRBJ2-1,CASSLWTSGGEQFF,TGTGCCAGCAGTCTATGGACTAGCGGTGGTGAGCAGTTCTTC
few,16,TRBV27,TRBD1,TRBJ2-7,CASSLFAQAGGYEQYF,TGTGCCAGCAGTTTATTCGCCCAGGCAGGGGGATACGAGCAGTACTTC
.,14,TRBV5-1,.,TRBJ1-2,CASSREVSNYGYTF,TGCGCCAGCAGCCGGGAGGTCAGTAACTATGGCTACACCTTC
many,14,TRBV5-1,TRBD1,TRBJ2-1,CASSLAGQANEQFF,TGCGCCAGCAGCTTGGCAGGACAGGCTAATGAGCAGTTCTTC
few,14,TRBV4-1,.,TRBJ2-5,CASSQVEGGETQYF,TGCGCCAGCAGCCAAGTGGAGGGGGGAGAGACCCAGTACTTC
few,15,TRBV4-2,.,TRBJ1-3,CASSQAQGSGNTIYF,TGTGCCAGCAGCCAAGCACAGGGCTCTGGAAACACCATATATTTT
.,18,TRBV21-1,.,TRBJ2-7,CASSKEGMKGDSSYEQYF,TGTGCCAGCAGCAAAGAGGGCATGAAGGGCGACAGCTCCTACGAGCAGTACTTC
few,13,TRBV10-3,.,TRBJ2-7,CAISESIYYEQYF,TGTGCCATCAGTGAGAGTATATACTACGAGCAGTACTTC
.,17,TRBV19,TRBD1,TRBJ2-1,CASSTYAGQGAHDEQFF,TGTGCCAGTAGTACCTATGCGGGACAGGGGGCGCACGATGAGCAGTTCTTC
few,13,TRBV29-1,TRBD1,TRBJ2-7,CSVGPHRGDEQYF,TGCAGCGTTGGCCCTCACAGGGGGGACGAGCAGTACTTC
many,13,TRBV6-5,.,TRBJ2-2,CASSYPEAGELFF,TGTGCCAGCAGTTACCCGGAGGCCGGGGAGCTGTTTTTT
few,14,TRBV6-2/TRBV6-3,.,TRBJ1-5,CASSYGELNQPQHF,TGTGCCAGCAGTTACGGGGAGCTCAATCAGCCCCAGCATTTT
.,16,TRBV15,TRBD2,TRBJ2-3,CATSTPLAEFTDTQYF,TGTGCCACCAGCACCCCACTAGCGGAGTTCACAGATACGCAGTATTTT
.,17,TRBV5-1,TRBD1,TRBJ1-2,CASSTGPGQGWNYGYTF,TGCGCCAGCAGCACAGGACCTGGACAGGGATGGAACTATGGCTACACCTTC
many,14,TRBV5-1,.,TRBJ2-7,CASSLRGLSYEQYF,TGCGCCAGCAGCTTAAGGGGCCTCTCCTACGAGCAGTACTTC
.,15,TRBV29-1,.,TRBJ2-1,CSAKGAGGAYNEQFF,TGCAGCGCCAAGGGGGCGGGAGGAGCCTACAATGAGCAGTTCTTC
.,13,TRBV7-7,.,TRBJ1-1,CASSLSMDAEAFF,TGTGCTAGCAGCCTCTCCATGGACGCTGAAGCTTTCTTT
few,13,TRBV12-5,.,TRBJ1-1,CASASWENTEAFF,TGTGCTAGTGCCTCCTGGGAGAACACTGAAGCTTTCTTT
many,12,TRBV15,.,TRBJ2-5,CATSRGGETQYF,TGTGCCACCAGCAGAGGGGGAGAGACCCAGTACTTC
few,19,TRBV5-6,.,TRBJ2-1,CASSLQGPRDVADYNEQFF,TGTGCCAGCAGCTTACAGGGACCACGGGACGTTGCGGACTACAATGAGCAGTTCTTC
few,17,TRBV7-8,.,TRBJ2-2,CASSLVQFEMNTGELFF,TGTGCCAGCAGCTTAGTGCAGTTCGAAATGAACACCGGGGAGCTGTTTTTT
few,14,TRBV27,.,TRBJ1-5,CASSLTGTNQPQHF,TGTGCCAGCAGCCTTACAGGGACAAATCAGCCCCAGCATTTT
few,16,TRBV6-1,TRBD2,TRBJ2-5,CASSKLAGTREETQYF,TGTGCCAGCAGTAAACTTGCCGGGACTAGGGAAGAGACCCAGTACTTC
.,15,TRBV6-5,.,TRBJ2-2,CASSYSTANTGELFF,TGTGCCAGCAGTTACTCGACAGCGAACACCGGGGAGCTGTTTTTT
few,13,TRBV3-1,.,TRBJ1-2,CASSQGAGGGYTF,TGTGCCAGCAGCCAAGGGGCAGGCGGTGGCTACACCTTC
.,16,TRBV10-3,TRBD1,TRBJ2-4,CAISGNRDRAKNIQYF,TGTGCCATCAGTGGTAACCGGGACAGAGCCAAAAACATTCAGTACTTC
few,14,TRBV19,TRBD1,TRBJ1-2,CASSIWDRDYGYTF,TGTGCCAGTAGTATATGGGACAGGGACTATGGCTACACCTTC
many,15,TRBV10-3,TRBD1,TRBJ2-7,CAISSGTGDFYEQYF,TGTGCCATCAGCTCCGGGACAGGGGATTTCTACGAGCAGTACTTC
many,15,TRBV27,.,TRBJ2-1,CASSLSSGLYNEQFF,TGTGCCAGCAGTTTATCGAGCGGATTATACAATGAGCAGTTCTTC
few,15,TRBV9,.,TRBJ2-1,CASSVVGDGLNEQFF,TGTGCCAGCAGCGTAGTAGGGGATGGTCTGAATGAGCAGTTCTTC
many,14,TRBV4-1,.,TRBJ2-2,CASSQVGGTGELFF,TGCGCCAGCAGCCAAGTAGGAGGCACCGGGGAGCTGTTTTTT
many,13,TRBV12-3/TRBV12-4,TRBD2,TRBJ2-1,CASSFGRDNEQFF,TGTGCCAGCAGTTTCGGGAGGGACAATGAGCAGTTCTTC